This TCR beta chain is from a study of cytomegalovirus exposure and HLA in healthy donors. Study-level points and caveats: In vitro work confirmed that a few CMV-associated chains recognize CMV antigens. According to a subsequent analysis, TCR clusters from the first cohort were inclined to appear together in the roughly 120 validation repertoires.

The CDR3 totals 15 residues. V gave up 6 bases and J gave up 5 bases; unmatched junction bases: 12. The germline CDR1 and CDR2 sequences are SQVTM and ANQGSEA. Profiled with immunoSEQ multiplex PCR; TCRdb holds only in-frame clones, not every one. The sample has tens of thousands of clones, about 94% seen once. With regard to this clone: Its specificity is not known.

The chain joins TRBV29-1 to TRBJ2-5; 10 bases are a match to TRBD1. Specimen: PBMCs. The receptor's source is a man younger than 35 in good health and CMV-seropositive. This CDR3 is CSVYLGQGVRETQYF. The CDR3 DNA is TGCAGCGTATATTTAGGACAGGGGGTACGGGAGACCCAGTACTTC.